This T cell receptor beta chain was found in a study of blood T cell repertoires in COVID-19. The overall study: The samples span acute and convalescent COVID-19 from the United States, Italy and Spain. PBMCs, B-cell-depleted T cells, or T cells were the source of the cDNA or gDNA that made up the material.

The authors' processing: From reference gene primer amplification, estimates of nucleated cell counts were derived. TCRdb's copy holds only in-frame clones and misses some; the assay was immunoSEQ multiplex PCR. The D gene and trimming were derived from the DNA, and the V and J assignments and clone size from that table. The repertoire consists of under 200,000 clones, with about 89% occurring once and the leading ten covering around 2.5%. V lost 2 bases, J lost 4 bases, and 12 bases lay in between. The CDR3 has 15 residues. CDR1 LGHNA and CDR2 YSLEER come from the germline V gene. The rearrangement uses TRBV4-3 and TRBJ1-5; tentative D call: TRBD1 (6 bases). This sequence was found in a man aged 40-49 years with active or convalescent COVID-19. The material sequenced was peripheral blood. The CDR3 sequence: CASSQNAGVNQPQHF. The CDR3 DNA sequence: TGCGCCAGCAGCCAAAATGCAGGGGTAAATCAGCCCCAGCATTTT.